The 27 T cell receptor beta chains below come from one sample, sequenced in a study of shared clonotypes between healthy human individuals. Sequencing used immunoSEQ multiplex PCR; TCRdb keeps in-frame clones, though not all of them. The table records over 2 million clones, approximately 95% of them present only once. Specimen: naive CD4+ T cells sorted from blood. Subset denoted: CD45RA+ positively selected. Source of these receptors: a man aged 18 to 29 in good health.

CDR3 loop: CASSLAQGPDTQYF. CDR3 in DNA: TGTGCCAGCAGCTTGGCCCAGGGTCCAGATACGCAGTATTTT. The chain joins TRBV5-4 to TRBJ2-3; a possible D gene is TRBD1 (5 bases). The CDR3 is made up of 14 amino acids. V was cut by 0 bases and J by 4 bases, with 9 bases left in between. Germline V lookup: CDR1 SGHNT, CDR2 YYREEE (reference sequence).

This rearrangement joins TRBV15 to TRBJ2-1; D possibly matches TRBD1 or TRBD2 (5 bases each). CDR1 is LNHNV and CDR2 is YYDKDF in the germline V gene (reference sequence). CDR3 size: 13 residues. The V end was cut by 0 bases, the J end by 15 bases, with 15 bases between. The CDR3 spells CATSRDGRDARFF. The CDR3 bases are TGTGCCACCAGCAGAGATGGACGGGACGCACGGTTCTTC.

The chain carries TRBV6-1 and TRBJ2-1; 8 bases align to TRBD1. The CDR3 totals 14 residues. Germline V CDR1 and CDR2: MNHNS, SASEGT. The V gene end was trimmed by 6 bases and the J gene end by 4 bases; junction bases not matched to a gene: 5. CDR3: CASRDRVGYNEQFF. CDR3 nucleotides: TGTGCCAGCAGGGACAGGGTAGGTTACAATGAGCAGTTCTTC.

J is TRBJ1-6 and V is TRBV19; a weak D match, TRBD1 (5 bases). Trimming took 4 bases from V and 7 from J, leaving 11 bases between them. The CDR3 consists of 14 residues. Germline CDR1 reads LNHDA; CDR2 reads SQIVND (reference sequence). CDR3 in amino acids: CASSTGTENSPLHF. The CDR3 DNA sequence: TGTGCCAGTAGTACCGGGACGGAAAATTCACCCCTCCACTTT.

The V gene is TRBV6-5, the J gene TRBJ2-1, with 12 bases lining up with TRBD2. V lost 6 bases and J lost 8; bases outside the gene matches: 8. Germline V gene data show CDR1 as MNHEY and CDR2 as SVGAGI. The CDR3 length is 15 residues. CDR3 sequence: CASSPWTSGTHEQFF. The CDR3 DNA reads TGTGCCAGCAGCCCTTGGACTAGCGGGACCCATGAGCAGTTCTTC.

CDR3 nucleotide sequence: TGTGCCTGGAGTGACCTGACAGTCCTGGGCAATCAGCCCCAGCATTTT. Protein sequence: CAWSDLTVLGNQPQHF. The chain couples TRBV30 to TRBJ1-5; D is perhaps TRBD1 (5 bases). CDR3 length: 16 residues. V gave up 1 base and J gave up 2 bases, with 15 bases separating them. Germline V gene sequence: CDR1 GTSNPN, CDR2 SVGIG (reference sequence).

This clone occurred once. The sample contains more than one DNA sequence encoding this CDR3. V gene TRBV10-3 combines with J gene TRBJ1-1; D uncertain. Germline CDR1 reads ENHRY; CDR2 reads SYGVKD. V lost 6 bases, J lost 1 base, and 6 bases lay in between. The CDR3 has 12 amino acids. CDR3 region: CAIRKGNTEAFF. For the CDR3, the DNA is TGTGCCATCAGGAAGGGGAACACTGAAGCTTTCTTT.

This clone was seen only once. This rearrangement joins TRBV4-1 to TRBJ2-1, with D possibly being TRBD1 (6 bases). Between the trimmed V and J ends, which lost 1 base and 8 bases, there was a span of 12 bases. This CDR3 is built from 14 residues. CDR1 is MGHRA and CDR2 is YSYEKL in the germline V gene. CDR3 nucleotides: TGCGCCAGCAGCCAAGCCCCGAACAGGGATGAGCAGTTCTTC. Translating it yields CASSQAPNRDEQFF.

Regarding this clone: Other DNA sequences from this sample encode an identical CDR3 as well. The chain couples TRBV6-5 to TRBJ1-2, with D tentatively TRBD1 (5 bases). V was cut by 6 bases and J by 2 bases, with 13 bases left in between. Germline V CDR1 and CDR2: MNHEY, SVGAGI. CDR3 length equals 14 residues. The CDR3 DNA is TGTGCCAGCAGCCGGGACTCACCCAACTATGGCTACACCTTC. Translating gives CASSRDSPNYGYTF.

The chain has TRBV5-1 and TRBJ2-5; unclear D gene. Between the trimmed V and J ends, which lost 0 bases and 4 bases, there was a span of 7 bases. This CDR3 spans 13 amino acids. From germline, CDR1 is SGHRS and CDR2 YFSETQ. CDR3 in DNA: TGCGCCAGCAGCTTGGTGCCAGGAGAGACCCAGTACTTC. It yields the protein CASSLVPGETQYF.

The chain employs TRBV28 and TRBJ1-5, with D perhaps TRBD1 (6 bases). CDR3 length equals 15 residues. V gave up 4 bases and J gave up 4 bases, with 14 bases separating them. The germline V gene encodes CDR1 MDHEN and CDR2 SYDVKM. For the CDR3, the DNA is TGTGCCAGCAGTTCTGGGGGGGCGATTAATCAGCCCCAGCATTTT. This translates into CASSSGGAINQPQHF. The full variable domain, its missing parts supplied by reference TRBV28 and TRBJ1-5, is DVKVTQSSRYLVKRTGEKVFLECVQDMDHENMFWYRQDPGLGLRLIYFSYDVKMKEKGDIPEGYSVSREKKERFSLILESASTNQTSMYLCASSSGGAINQPQHFGDGTRLSIL.

This clone was seen a single time. The CDR3 loop is CASSSQGPPYNEQFF. The CDR3 nucleotides are TGTGCCAGCAGCTCCCAGGGACCACCCTACAATGAGCAGTTCTTC. The rearrangement joins TRBV9 to TRBJ2-1; the D gene could be TRBD1 or TRBD2 (5 bases each). There are 15 residues in the CDR3. CDR1 is SGDLS, CDR2 YYNGEE, per germline. V was cut by 4 bases and J by 2 bases, with 13 bases left in between.

This sequence joins TRBV5-1 and TRBJ1-6, with no clear D. The V gene's germline CDR1 is SGHRS and CDR2 YFSETQ. This CDR3 has 15 amino acids. The V gene lost 0 bases and the J gene lost 9 bases, with 13 bases spanning the gap. The CDR3 region is CASSLARANASPLHF. DNA of the CDR3: TGCGCCAGCAGCTTGGCCCGGGCGAACGCTTCACCCCTCCACTTT.

V is TRBV4-1 and J is TRBJ2-7, with 7 positions matching TRBD2. CDR1 is MGHRA and CDR2 is YSYEKL in the germline V gene. CDR3 length equals 15 residues. V gave up 4 bases and J gave up 4 bases; unmatched junction bases: 10. This CDR3 reads CASSPGALAQYEQYF. CDR3 nucleotides: TGCGCCAGCAGCCCCGGGGCACTAGCGCAGTACGAGCAGTACTTC.

The gene calls are TRBV19 and TRBJ2-3; 11 bases match TRBD2. The CDR3 is made up of 16 amino acids. After removal of 6 bases from V and 0 bases from J, the junction contained 5 bases not matched to a gene. Germline V lookup: CDR1 LNHDA, CDR2 SQIVND (reference sequence). CDR3 nucleotide sequence: TGTGCCAGTAGGGAGACTAGCGGGATTAGCACAGATACGCAGTATTTT. Its protein product is CASRETSGISTDTQYF.

As for this clone: The limits of the CDR3 on the DNA are not certain, so only TCRdb's listed CDR3 is given. The chain is built from TRBV10-3 and TRBJ2-2; TRBD2 is the table's D call, not checked against the DNA. Ends included, the CDR3 has 17 residues. CDR1 ENHRY and CDR2 SYGVKD come from the germline V gene. The CDR3 spells CAISTSAGAAGTGELFF.

The chain links TRBV21-1 to TRBJ2-7. TRBV21-1 is reported as a pseudogene. The CDR3 spans 15 residues. CDR3 sequence reads: CASSTKRGLSYEQYF. CDR3 sequence (DNA): TGTGCCAGCAGCACGAAGAGGGGCCTTTCCTACGAGCAGTACTTC.

J is TRBJ2-5 and V is TRBV5-3; the D is unclear. TRBV5-3 is an ORF for which the function is uncertain. The CDR3 extends over 12 amino acids. V dropped 7 bases and J dropped 1 base, with 8 bases sitting between them. CDR3 residues: CAREVIQETQYF. CDR3 in DNA: TGTGCCAGAGAGGTTATCCAAGAGACCCAGTACTTC.

Worth noting for this clone: This sample includes further DNA sequences coding for the same CDR3. The chain uses TRBV7-9 and TRBJ2-5; perhaps TRBD2 as D (6 bases). The ends were cut back, 3 bases at V and 1 base at J, with 9 bases in the middle. The CDR3 extends over 14 amino acids. Germline values: CDR1 SEHNR, CDR2 FQNEAQ (reference sequence). CDR3 loop: CASSLWEVQETQYF. CDR3 DNA sequence: TGTGCCAGCAGCTTGTGGGAGGTCCAAGAGACCCAGTACTTC.

CDR3 amino acids: CASSLATGGQPQHF. The CDR3 DNA reads as TGTGCCAGCAGCTTGGCTACAGGGGGTCAGCCCCAGCATTTT. The chain uses TRBV5-6 and TRBJ1-5; 8 bases are a match to TRBD1. The CDR3 totals 14 residues. Germline V CDR1 and CDR2: SGHDT, YYEEEE. J lost 6 bases, V lost 0 bases, and 2 bases had no gene match. Based on the CDR3 plus reference TRBV5-6 and TRBJ1-5, the full variable domain is DAGVTQSPTHLIKTRGQQVTLRCSPKSGHDTVSWYQQALGQGPQFIFQYYEEEERQRGNFPDRFSGHQFPNYSSELNVNALLLGDSALYLCASSLATGGQPQHFGDGTRLSIL.

This chain links TRBV9 with TRBJ2-2; D is unresolved. The CDR3 is 16 residues long. Trimming cost V 0 bases and J 3 bases, with 12 bases left between them. Germline V gene lookup returns CDR1 SGDLS and CDR2 YYNGEE. The CDR3 region has the DNA TGTGCCAGCAGCGTAGACACGGCCGGACACACCGGGGAGCTGTTTTTT. Its translation: CASSVDTAGHTGELFF.

For this clone: This sample also contains other DNA sequences that code for the same CDR3. The V call is TRBV18, the J call TRBJ1-5, with TRBD1 matching over 9 bases. CDR1 is KGHSH and CDR2 is LQKENI in the germline V gene. The CDR3 totals 15 residues. Trimming removed 3 bases from V and 2 bases from J; junction bases left unmatched: 2. The CDR3 loop is CASSPDRGGNQPQHF. Here the CDR3 DNA reads TGTGCCAGCTCACCGGACAGGGGTGGCAATCAGCCCCAGCATTTT.

The rearrangement joins TRBV29-1 to TRBJ1-2; D uncertain. Trimming stripped 6 bases from V and 8 bases from J, with 19 bases between. Germline CDR1 SQVTM, CDR2 ANQGSEA. This CDR3 is built from 13 residues. The CDR3 nucleotides read TGCAGCGTGTTCCAGTCCCTAGAAAAAGGCTACACCTTC. Translation: CSVFQSLEKGYTF. Complete variable domain (other parts from reference TRBV29-1 and TRBJ1-2): SAVISQKPSRDICQRGTSLTIQCQVDSQVTMMFWYRQQPGQSLTLIATANQGSEATYESGFVIDKFPISRPNLTFSTLTVSNMSPEDSSIYLCSVFQSLEKGYTFGSGTRLTVV.

The chain combines TRBV30 with TRBJ1-3; 9 positions agree with TRBD1. Germline V gives CDR1 GTSNPN, CDR2 SVGIG (reference sequence). The CDR3 consists of 16 residues. V trimming: 0 bases; J trimming: 5 bases; junction bases outside the gene matches: 8. Written as DNA, the CDR3 is TGTGCCTGGAGTGTACCCAGCGGGACAGGGCGAAACACCATATATTTT. This gives the protein CAWSVPSGTGRNTIYF.

A single count supports this clone. This chain connects TRBV29-1 to TRBJ2-1; D not certain. The CDR3 runs 14 residues. The germline V and J ends were trimmed by 6 bases and 8 bases, with 20 bases remaining between them. CDR1 is SQVTM, CDR2 ANQGSEA, per germline. CDR3 loop: CSVSQRLNLDEQFF. As DNA, the CDR3 is TGCAGCGTGTCTCAGAGGTTGAATCTCGATGAGCAGTTCTTC.

V is TRBV5-1 and J is TRBJ1-5; 7 bases are a match to TRBD1. The V gene end was trimmed by 4 bases and the J gene end by 2 bases; junction bases not matched to a gene: 18. The CDR3 covers 19 residues. From germline, CDR1 is SGHRS and CDR2 YFSETQ. The CDR3 DNA reads TGCGCCAGCAGCACCTGGAAAGGACAGGCCTTTAGGGGCAATCAGCCCCAGCATTTT. As protein: CASSTWKGQAFRGNQPQHF.

This chain joins TRBV9 and TRBJ1-1; TRBD1 is a possible D gene (5 bases). Germline V gene lookup returns CDR1 SGDLS and CDR2 YYNGEE. CDR3 length: 15 amino acids. With 3 bases removed from V and 0 bases from J, the gap between germline ends came to 12 bases. DNA of the CDR3: TGTGCCAGCAGCGGAACAGGACCCCTGAACACTGAAGCTTTCTTT. Its translation: CASSGTGPLNTEAFF.